The T cell receptor (beta chain) described here comes from a study of beta chain features in type 1 diabetes. General study results and limits: High TCR expression in some cells could lead to their over-representation in cDNA sequencing. All four CD4+ subsets of Type 1 diabetes patients contained TCRB CDR3s that were moderately but significantly shorter.

Expressed TCRB transcripts were sequenced after all isolated RNA was converted to cDNA. Data came from immunoSEQ multiplex PCR; TCRdb stores just in-frame clones and leaves some out. The table includes about 150,000 clones, 7.8% detected once. The CDR3 consists of 13 residues. The V segment lost 6 bases and the J segment 6 bases; nucleotides outside the gene matches: 7. From germline, CDR1 is SEHNR and CDR2 FQNEAQ (reference sequence). This clone was seen a few times. Its matching antigen is unknown. J is TRBJ2-7 and V is TRBV7-9; 8 positions match TRBD1. The sequencing input was central memory CD4+ T cells from blood. The TCR sequence derives from a woman between 35 and 50 years old with type 1 diabetes. In nucleotides, the CDR3 is TGTGCCAGCAGAGGGCAGGGGGCCGCCGAGCAGTACTTC. It yields the protein CASRGQGAAEQYF.